Each of the 8 T cell receptor beta chains below was sequenced from the same sample in a study of T cells after yellow fever vaccination. TCRdb re-called the 5' RACE reads with MiXCR, one entry per CDR3 protein. Of some 500,000 distinct CDR3 sequences listed, about 13% were seen once; the top ten hold roughly an eighth. The starting material was PBMCs, obtained on the day of the yellow fever booster vaccination. The receptors here all came from a young man who received the YFV17D yellow fever vaccine.

This clonotype was counted between two and nine times. The rearrangement uses TRBV4-3 and TRBJ2-1, with D perhaps matching TRBD1 or TRBD2 (7 bases each). The CDR3 is 17 amino acids. V was cut by 0 bases and J by 9 bases, with 21 bases left in between. CDR1 and CDR2 from the germline V gene are LGHNA and YSLEER. CDR3 nucleotide sequence: TGCGCCAGCAGCCAAGATCTAGAAGGCAGGGGGGAGGGTGAGCAGTTCTTC. Its protein product is CASSQDLEGRGEGEQFF.

The genes are TRBV12-3 or TRBV12-4 and TRBJ2-3, with 8 bases matching TRBD2. V was clipped by 3 bases and J by 9 bases; unmatched bases: 8. The CDR3 runs to 14 residues. This CDR3 reads CASSLSGGVDTQYF. The CDR3, as DNA: TGTGCCAGCAGTTTGAGCGGGGGAGTAGACACGCAGTATTTT.

In this sample, this clonotype turned up many times. The chain is built from TRBV29-1 and TRBJ2-5; D unclear. CDR3 length: 16 amino acids. Germline lookup yields CDR1 SQVTM and CDR2 ANQGSEA. Trimming removed 6 bases at V and 2 bases at J, with 22 bases between. The CDR3 here is CSVQGPPIVRQETQYF. The CDR3 bases are TGCAGCGTCCAAGGTCCCCCAATAGTACGACAAGAGACCCAGTACTTC. The complete variable domain, with remaining parts taken from reference TRBV29-1 and TRBJ2-5, reads SAVISQKPSRDICQRGTSLTIQCQVDSQVTMMFWYRQQPGQSLTLIATANQGSEATYESGFVIDKFPISRPNLTFSTLTVSNMSPEDSSIYLCSVQGPPIVRQETQYFGPGTRLLVL.

This clonotype was observed a few times. The genes are TRBV7-6 and TRBJ1-6, with 7 bases matching TRBD1. Germline V gives CDR1 SGHVS, CDR2 FNYEAQ. CDR3 length equals 15 residues. The ends lost 5 bases at V and 6 bases at J; junction bases unmatched: 7. This chain's CDR3 is CASSPGQVTNSPLHF. CDR3 sequence (DNA): TGTGCCAGCAGCCCTGGACAGGTTACTAATTCACCCCTCCACTTT.

The chain joins TRBV20-1 to TRBJ2-3; 7 bases are a match to TRBD2. Germline V lookup: CDR1 DFQATT, CDR2 SNEGSKA (reference sequence). The CDR3 runs to 9 residues. Here the CDR3 reads CTAGDPEYF. The CDR3 DNA reads TGCACCGCGGGAGACCCCGAGTATTTT.

This clonotype has just a few counts. The chain recombines TRBV14 with TRBJ2-3; D gene uncertain. V was trimmed by 6 bases and J by 4 bases, leaving 8 bases between them. The CDR3 has 12 residues. Germline V gene sequence: CDR1 SGHDN, CDR2 FVKESK. In nucleotides, the CDR3 is TGTGCCAGCAGTGGAGAGGCAGATACGCAGTATTTT. It is translated as CASSGEADTQYF.

The chain recombines TRBV19 with TRBJ2-4, with unresolved D. Trimming took 3 bases from V and 6 from J, leaving 6 bases between them. CDR1 is LNHDA and CDR2 is SQIVND in the germline V gene (reference sequence). CDR3 length equals 12 residues. The CDR3 nucleotides read TGTGCCAGTAGTATTAAGGGAAACATTCAGTACTTC. As protein: CASSIKGNIQYF. Filled out from reference TRBV19 and TRBJ2-4, the complete variable domain reads DGGITQSPKYLFRKEGQNVTLSCEQNLNHDAMYWYRQDPGQGLRLIYYSQIVNDFQKGDIAEGYSVSREKKESFPLTVTSAQKNPTAFYLCASSIKGNIQYFGAGTRLSVL.

The chain recombines TRBV6-2 or TRBV6-3 with TRBJ2-7, with 10 nucleotides matching TRBD1. The CDR3 runs 15 residues. The V gene end was trimmed by 6 bases and the J gene end by 3 bases; junction bases not matched to a gene: 8. The germline CDR1 and CDR2 sequences are MNHEY and SVGEGT. CDR3 sequence: CASRRDRGFVYEQYF. The CDR3 nucleotides read TGTGCCAGCAGACGGGACAGGGGTTTCGTCTACGAGCAGTACTTC.